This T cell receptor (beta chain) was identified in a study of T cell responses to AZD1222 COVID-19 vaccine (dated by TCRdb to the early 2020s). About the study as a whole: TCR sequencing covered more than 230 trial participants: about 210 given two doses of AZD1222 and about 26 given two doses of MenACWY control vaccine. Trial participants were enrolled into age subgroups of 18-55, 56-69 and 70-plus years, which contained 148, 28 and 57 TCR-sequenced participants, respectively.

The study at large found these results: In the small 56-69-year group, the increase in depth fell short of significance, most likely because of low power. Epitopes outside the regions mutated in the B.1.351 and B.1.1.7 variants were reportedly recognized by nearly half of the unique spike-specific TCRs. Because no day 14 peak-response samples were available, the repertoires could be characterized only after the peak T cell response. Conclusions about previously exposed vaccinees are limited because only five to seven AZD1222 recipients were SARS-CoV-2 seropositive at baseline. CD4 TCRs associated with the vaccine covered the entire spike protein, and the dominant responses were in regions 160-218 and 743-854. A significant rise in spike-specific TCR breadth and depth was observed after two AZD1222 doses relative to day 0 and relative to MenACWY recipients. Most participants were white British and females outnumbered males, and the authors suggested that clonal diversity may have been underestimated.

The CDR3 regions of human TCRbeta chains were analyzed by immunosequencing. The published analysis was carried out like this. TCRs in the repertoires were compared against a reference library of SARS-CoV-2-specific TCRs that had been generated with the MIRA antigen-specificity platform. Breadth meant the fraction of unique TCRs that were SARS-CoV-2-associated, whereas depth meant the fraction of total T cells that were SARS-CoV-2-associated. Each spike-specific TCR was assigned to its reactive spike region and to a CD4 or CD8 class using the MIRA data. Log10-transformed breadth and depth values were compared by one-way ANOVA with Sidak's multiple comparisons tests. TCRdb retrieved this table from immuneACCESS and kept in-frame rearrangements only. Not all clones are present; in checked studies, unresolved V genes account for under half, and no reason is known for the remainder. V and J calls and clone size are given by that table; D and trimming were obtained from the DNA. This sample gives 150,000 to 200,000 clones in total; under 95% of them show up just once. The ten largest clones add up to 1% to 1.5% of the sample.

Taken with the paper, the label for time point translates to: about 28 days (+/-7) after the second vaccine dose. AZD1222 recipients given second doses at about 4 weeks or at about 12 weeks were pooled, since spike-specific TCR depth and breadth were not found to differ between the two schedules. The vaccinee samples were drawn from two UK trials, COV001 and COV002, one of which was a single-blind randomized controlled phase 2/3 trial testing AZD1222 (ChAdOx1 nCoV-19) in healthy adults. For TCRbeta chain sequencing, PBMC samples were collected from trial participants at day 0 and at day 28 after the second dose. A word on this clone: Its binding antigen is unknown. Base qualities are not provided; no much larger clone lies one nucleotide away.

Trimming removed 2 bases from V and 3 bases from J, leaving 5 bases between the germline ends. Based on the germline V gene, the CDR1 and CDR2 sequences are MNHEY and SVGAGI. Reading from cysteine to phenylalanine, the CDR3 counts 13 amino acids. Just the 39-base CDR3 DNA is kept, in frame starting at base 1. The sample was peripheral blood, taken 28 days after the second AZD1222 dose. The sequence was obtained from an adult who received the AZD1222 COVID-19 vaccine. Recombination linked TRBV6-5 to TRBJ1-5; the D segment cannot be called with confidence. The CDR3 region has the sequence CASSYMNNQPQHF. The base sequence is TGTGCCAGCAGTTACATGAACAATCAGCCCCAGCATTTT.